This T cell receptor (beta chain) derives from a study of chemoradiotherapy in HPV16-positive cancers. Study-level background: Candidate HPV-specific T-cell clones and common TCR motifs came from functional assays in a couple of HPV16-positive patients.

This clone was seen more than once but under ten times. Its antigen is not known. The repertoire was sequenced with immunoSEQ multiplex PCR; TCRdb's copy has only in-frame clones and lacks some. The table lists some 12,000 clones, roughly 89% of them singletons. In germline, CDR1 is SGHTA, CDR2 FQGTGA. The CDR3 spans 10 residues. V shed 3 bases and J shed 8 bases, with 4 bases lying between them. Repertoires were sampled repeatedly during chemoradiotherapy. Overall study results and limits: Only a couple of HPV16-positive patients supplied the functional HPV-specificity definition. Candidate HPV-specific clones and E7-related TCR motifs grew in tumor during treatment.

The source is a human donor with HPV-associated anogenital cancer. This material was collected from a patient who underwent chemoradiotherapy. This rearrangement joins TRBV7-3 to TRBJ1-1; D remains unclear. For the CDR3, the DNA is TGTGCCAGCAGCTTTATGGAAGCTTTCTTT. As protein: CASSFMEAFF.